This T cell receptor beta chain emerged from a study of vaccination and CD4 T cells after COVID-19. Study background: The authors exposed cells to overlapping spike peptides derived from SARS-CoV-2, HCoV-NL63, HCoV-OC43 and HCoV-229E.

The treatment is: approximately nine-day PBMC culture with coronavirus spike peptide pools or control peptides (ViraFEST assay). Cultured CD4+ T-cell DNA underwent Oncomine TCR Beta short-read sequencing. TCRdb independently ran MiXCR on the PCR reads; one entry per CDR3 protein. Among over 20,000 distinct CDR3 sequences listed, about 45% were seen once. As to this clonotype: Antigen: not known.

Trimming stripped 6 bases from V and 6 bases from J, with 24 bases between. This CDR3 is 17 amino acids long. In germline, CDR1 is MNHEY, CDR2 SMNVEV (reference sequence). The sample taken for sequencing was CD4+ T cells from blood, cultured in vitro. The sequence derives from a human donor who had recovered from COVID-19. V is TRBV27 and J is TRBJ1-5, with D uncertain. The CDR3 region is CASSPQVGLTWAQPQHF. The CDR3 bases are TGTGCCAGCAGCCCTCAAGTGGGATTGACTTGGGCTCAGCCCCAGCATTTT.